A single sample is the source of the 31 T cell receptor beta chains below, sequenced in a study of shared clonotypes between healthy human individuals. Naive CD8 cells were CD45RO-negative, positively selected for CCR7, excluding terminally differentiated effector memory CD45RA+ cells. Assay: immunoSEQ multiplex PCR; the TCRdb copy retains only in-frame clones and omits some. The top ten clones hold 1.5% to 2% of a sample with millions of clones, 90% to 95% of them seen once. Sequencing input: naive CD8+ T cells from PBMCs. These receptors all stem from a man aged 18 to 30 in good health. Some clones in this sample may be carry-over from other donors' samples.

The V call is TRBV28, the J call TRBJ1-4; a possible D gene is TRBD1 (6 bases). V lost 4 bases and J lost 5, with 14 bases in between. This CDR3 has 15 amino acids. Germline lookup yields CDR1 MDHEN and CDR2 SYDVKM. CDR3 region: CASSYREGINEKLFF. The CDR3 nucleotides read TGTGCCAGCAGTTACAGGGAAGGGATCAATGAAAAACTGTTTTTT.

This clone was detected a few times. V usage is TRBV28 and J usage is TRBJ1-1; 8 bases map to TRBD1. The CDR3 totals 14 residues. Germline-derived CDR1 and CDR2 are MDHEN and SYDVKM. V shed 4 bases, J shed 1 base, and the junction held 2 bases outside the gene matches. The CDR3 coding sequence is TGTGCCAGCAGTTCGGACAGGGAGAACACTGAAGCTTTCTTT. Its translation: CASSSDRENTEAFF.

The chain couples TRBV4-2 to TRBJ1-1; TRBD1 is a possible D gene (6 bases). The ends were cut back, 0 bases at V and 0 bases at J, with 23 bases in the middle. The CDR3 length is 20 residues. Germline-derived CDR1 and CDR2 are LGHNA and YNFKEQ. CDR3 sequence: CASSQDRSSGAGEMNTEAFF. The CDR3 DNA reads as TGTGCCAGCAGCCAAGACCGGTCGTCGGGGGCAGGGGAAATGAACACTGAAGCTTTCTTT.

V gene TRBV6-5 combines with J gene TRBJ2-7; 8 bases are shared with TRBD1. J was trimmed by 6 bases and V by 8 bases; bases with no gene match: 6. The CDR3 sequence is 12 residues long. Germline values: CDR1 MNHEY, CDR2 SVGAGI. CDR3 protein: CASGRTGPEQYF. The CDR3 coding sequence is TGTGCCAGCGGGCGGACAGGGCCCGAGCAGTACTTC.

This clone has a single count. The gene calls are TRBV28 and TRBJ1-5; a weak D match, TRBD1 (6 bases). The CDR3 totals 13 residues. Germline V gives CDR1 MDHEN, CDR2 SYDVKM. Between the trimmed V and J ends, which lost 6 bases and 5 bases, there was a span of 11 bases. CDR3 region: CASSPRGHQPQHF. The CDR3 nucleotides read TGTGCCAGCAGCCCCCGGGGGCATCAGCCCCAGCATTTT.

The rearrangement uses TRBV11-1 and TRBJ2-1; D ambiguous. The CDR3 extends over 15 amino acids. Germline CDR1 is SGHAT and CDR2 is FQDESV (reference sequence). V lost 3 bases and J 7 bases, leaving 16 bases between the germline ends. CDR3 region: CASSLVGYQNNEQFF. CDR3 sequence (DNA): TGTGCCAGCAGCTTGGTCGGGTATCAGAATAATGAGCAGTTCTTC.

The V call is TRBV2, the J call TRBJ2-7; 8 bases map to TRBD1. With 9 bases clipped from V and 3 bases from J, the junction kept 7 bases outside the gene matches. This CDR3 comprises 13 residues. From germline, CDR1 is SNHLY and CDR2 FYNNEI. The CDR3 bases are TGTGCCAGTACTCCGGGACAGGACTACGAGCAGTACTTC. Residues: CASTPGQDYEQYF.

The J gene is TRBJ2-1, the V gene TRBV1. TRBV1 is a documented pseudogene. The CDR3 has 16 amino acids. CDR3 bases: TGCACCAGCACCCTAGAGAAGGGCCTCGTGGACAATGAGCAGTTCTTC. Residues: CTSTLEKGLVDNEQFF.

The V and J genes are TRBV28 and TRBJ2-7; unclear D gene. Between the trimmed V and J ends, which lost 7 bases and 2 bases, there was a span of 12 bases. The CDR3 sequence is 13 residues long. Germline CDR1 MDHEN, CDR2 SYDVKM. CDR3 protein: CASNANMAYEQYF. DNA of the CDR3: TGTGCCAGCAACGCGAATATGGCCTACGAGCAGTACTTC.

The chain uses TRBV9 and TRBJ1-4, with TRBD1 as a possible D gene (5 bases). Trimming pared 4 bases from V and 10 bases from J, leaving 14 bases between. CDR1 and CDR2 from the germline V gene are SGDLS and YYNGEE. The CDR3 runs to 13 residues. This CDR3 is CASSPGGRGKLFF. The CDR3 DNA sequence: TGTGCCAGCAGCCCTGGGGGGAGGGGAAAACTGTTTTTT.

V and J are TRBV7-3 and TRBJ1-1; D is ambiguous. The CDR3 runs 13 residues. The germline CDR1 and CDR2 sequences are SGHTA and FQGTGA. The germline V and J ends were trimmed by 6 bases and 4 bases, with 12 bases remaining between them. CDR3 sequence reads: CASRLGRGTEAFF. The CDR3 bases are TGTGCCAGCAGGTTAGGACGTGGCACTGAAGCTTTCTTT.

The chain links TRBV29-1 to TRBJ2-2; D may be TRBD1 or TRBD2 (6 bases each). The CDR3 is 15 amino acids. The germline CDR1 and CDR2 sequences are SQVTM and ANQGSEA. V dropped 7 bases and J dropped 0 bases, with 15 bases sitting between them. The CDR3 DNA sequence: TGCAGCGCCACACTCGGGGGCGCGAACACCGGGGAGCTGTTTTTT. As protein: CSATLGGANTGELFF.

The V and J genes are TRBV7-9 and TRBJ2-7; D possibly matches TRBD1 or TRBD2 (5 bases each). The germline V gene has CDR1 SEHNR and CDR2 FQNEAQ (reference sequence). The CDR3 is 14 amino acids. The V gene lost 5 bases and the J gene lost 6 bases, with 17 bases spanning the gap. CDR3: CASSLGKPGGEQYF. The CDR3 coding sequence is TGTGCCAGCAGCCTTGGGAAACCTGGGGGCGAGCAGTACTTC.

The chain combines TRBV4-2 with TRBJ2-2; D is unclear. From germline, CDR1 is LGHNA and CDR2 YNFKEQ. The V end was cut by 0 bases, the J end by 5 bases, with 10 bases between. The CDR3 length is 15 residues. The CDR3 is CASSQESGWTGELFF. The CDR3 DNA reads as TGTGCCAGCAGCCAAGAAAGTGGATGGACCGGGGAGCTGTTTTTT.

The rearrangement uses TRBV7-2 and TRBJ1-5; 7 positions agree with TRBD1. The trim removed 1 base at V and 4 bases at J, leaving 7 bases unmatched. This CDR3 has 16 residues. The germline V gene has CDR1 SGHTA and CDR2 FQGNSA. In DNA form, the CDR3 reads TGTGCCAGCAGCTTAGATAGAGGGACAGCTAATCAGCCCCAGCATTTT. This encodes CASSLDRGTANQPQHF.

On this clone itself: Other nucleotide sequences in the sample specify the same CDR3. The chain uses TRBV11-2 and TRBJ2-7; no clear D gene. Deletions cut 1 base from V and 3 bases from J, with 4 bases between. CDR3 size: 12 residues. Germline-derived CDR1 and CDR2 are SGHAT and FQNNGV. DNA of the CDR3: TGTGCCAGCAGCTTAGTGGTCTACGAGCAGTACTTC. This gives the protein CASSLVVYEQYF.

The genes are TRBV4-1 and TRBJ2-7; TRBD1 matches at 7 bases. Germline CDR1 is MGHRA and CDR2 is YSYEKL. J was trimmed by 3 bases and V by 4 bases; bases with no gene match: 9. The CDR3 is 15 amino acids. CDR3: CASSPDSGQNYEQYF. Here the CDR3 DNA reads TGCGCCAGCAGCCCAGACTCGGGACAGAACTACGAGCAGTACTTC.

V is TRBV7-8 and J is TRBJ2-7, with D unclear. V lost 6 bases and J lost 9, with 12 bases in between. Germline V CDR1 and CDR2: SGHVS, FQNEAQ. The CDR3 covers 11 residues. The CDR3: CASSPSSWQYF. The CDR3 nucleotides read TGTGCCAGCAGTCCCTCATCCTGGCAGTACTTC.

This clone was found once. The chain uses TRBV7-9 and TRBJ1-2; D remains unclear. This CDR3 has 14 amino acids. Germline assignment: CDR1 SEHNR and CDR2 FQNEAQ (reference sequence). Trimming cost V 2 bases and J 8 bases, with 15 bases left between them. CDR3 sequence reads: CASSLTYDYGGYTF. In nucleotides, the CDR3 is TGTGCCAGCAGCTTAACTTATGATTACGGCGGCTACACCTTC.

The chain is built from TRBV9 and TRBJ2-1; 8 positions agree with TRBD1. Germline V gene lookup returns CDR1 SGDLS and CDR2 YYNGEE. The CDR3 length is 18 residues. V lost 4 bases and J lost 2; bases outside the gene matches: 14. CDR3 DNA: TGTGCCAGCAGCTCCCCCGGGACAGGCGGTACCACCTACAATGAGCAGTTCTTC. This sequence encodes CASSSPGTGGTTYNEQFF.

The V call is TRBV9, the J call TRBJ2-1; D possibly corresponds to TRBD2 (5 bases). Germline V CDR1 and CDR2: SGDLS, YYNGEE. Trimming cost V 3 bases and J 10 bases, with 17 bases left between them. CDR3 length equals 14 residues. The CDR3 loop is CASSAGGHPGEQFF. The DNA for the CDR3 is TGTGCCAGCAGCGCCGGCGGGCATCCCGGGGAGCAGTTCTTC.

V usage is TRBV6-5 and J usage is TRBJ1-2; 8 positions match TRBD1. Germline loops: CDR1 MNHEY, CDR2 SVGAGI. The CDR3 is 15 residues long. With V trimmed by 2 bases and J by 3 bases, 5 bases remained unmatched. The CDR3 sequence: CASSYPRGHYYGYTF. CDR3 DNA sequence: TGTGCCAGCAGTTACCCCAGGGGGCATTACTATGGCTACACCTTC.

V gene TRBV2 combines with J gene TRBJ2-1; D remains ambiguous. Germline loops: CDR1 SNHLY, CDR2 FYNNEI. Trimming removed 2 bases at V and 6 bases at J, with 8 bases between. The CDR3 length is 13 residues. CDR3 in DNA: TGTGCCAGCAGTGAATGGGTGGGCAATGAGCAGTTCTTC. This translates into CASSEWVGNEQFF.

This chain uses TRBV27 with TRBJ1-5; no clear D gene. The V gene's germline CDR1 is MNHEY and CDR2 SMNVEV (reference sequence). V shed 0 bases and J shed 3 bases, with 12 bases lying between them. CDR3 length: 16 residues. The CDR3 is CASSLSVAGPNQPQHF. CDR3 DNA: TGTGCCAGCAGTTTATCGGTGGCAGGACCCAATCAGCCCCAGCATTTT.

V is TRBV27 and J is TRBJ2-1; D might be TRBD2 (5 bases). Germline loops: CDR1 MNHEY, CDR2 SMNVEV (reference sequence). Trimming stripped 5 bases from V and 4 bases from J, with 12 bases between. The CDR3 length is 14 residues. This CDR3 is CASSDRGTYNEQFF. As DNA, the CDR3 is TGTGCCAGCAGTGATCGGGGAACGTACAATGAGCAGTTCTTC.

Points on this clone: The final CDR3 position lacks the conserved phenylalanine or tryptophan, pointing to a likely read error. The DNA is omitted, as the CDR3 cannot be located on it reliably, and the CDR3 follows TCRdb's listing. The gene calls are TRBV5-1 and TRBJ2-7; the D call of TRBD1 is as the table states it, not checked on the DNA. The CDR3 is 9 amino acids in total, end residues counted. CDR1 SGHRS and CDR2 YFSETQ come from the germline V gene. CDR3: CASSSRQGI.

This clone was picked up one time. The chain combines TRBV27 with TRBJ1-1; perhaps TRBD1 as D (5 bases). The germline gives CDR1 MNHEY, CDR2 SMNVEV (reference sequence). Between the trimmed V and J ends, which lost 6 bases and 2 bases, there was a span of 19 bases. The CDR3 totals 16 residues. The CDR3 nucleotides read TGTGCCAGCAGCCCCCGGGAGATAGGGGATAACACTGAAGCTTTCTTT. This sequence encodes CASSPREIGDNTEAFF.

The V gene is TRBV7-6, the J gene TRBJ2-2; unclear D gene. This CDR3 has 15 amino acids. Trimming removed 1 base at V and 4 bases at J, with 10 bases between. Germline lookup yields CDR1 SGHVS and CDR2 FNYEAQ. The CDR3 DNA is TGTGCCAGCAGCTTAGATGTGGGCGCCACCGGGGAGCTGTTTTTT. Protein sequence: CASSLDVGATGELFF.

The CDR3 DNA is TGTGCCAGCAGCTTAGGCCGGGGGCAGGGGCCCCAGCATTTT. It yields the protein CASSLGRGQGPQHF. The chain couples TRBV13 to TRBJ1-5, with a possible D match to TRBD1 (6 bases). Germline CDR1 PRHDT, CDR2 FYEKMQ (reference sequence). The CDR3 loop spans 14 amino acids. Trimming took 0 bases from V and 9 from J, leaving 12 bases between them. The full variable domain, its missing parts supplied by reference TRBV13 and TRBJ1-5, is AAGVIQSPRHLIKEKRETATLKCYPIPRHDTVYWYQQGPGQDPQFLISFYEKMQSDKGSIPDRFSAQQFSDYHSELNMSSLELGDSALYFCASSLGRGQGPQHFGDGTRLSIL.

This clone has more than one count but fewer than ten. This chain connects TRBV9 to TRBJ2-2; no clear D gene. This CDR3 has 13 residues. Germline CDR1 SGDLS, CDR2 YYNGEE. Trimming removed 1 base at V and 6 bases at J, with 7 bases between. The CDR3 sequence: CASSVFEAGELFF. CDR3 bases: TGTGCCAGCAGCGTATTCGAGGCCGGGGAGCTGTTTTTT.

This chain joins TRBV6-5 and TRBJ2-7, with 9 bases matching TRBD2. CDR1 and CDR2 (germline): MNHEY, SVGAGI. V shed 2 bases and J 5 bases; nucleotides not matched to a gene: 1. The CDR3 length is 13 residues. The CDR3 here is CASSYGTSHEQYF. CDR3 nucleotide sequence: TGTGCCAGCAGTTACGGGACTAGCCACGAGCAGTACTTC.